This TCR beta chain was recorded in a study of cytomegalovirus exposure and HLA in healthy donors (dated by TCRdb to about 2017). A note on the overall study: In an earlier analysis of 550 to 750 of the donors, 250 to 350 Gb of sequence data and just under 120 million unique TCR beta sequences from 180 million or so T cells were reported. Around 300 gigabases of sequencing data and some 85 million unique TCR sequences were included in an early release covering about 620 HLA-typed donors. Of the roughly 400 genotyped donors, 81% were placed in the genetic ancestry cluster associated with self-reported Caucasian donors. The study aimed to test whether cataloging public T cell receptors could reveal signatures of past pathogen exposure. The study used immunosequencing to profile the T cell repertoires of several hundred subjects and linked those repertoires to cytomegalovirus serostatus. Besides the first cohort of approximately 710 subjects, a separate validation cohort made up of 120 different subjects was used. High-throughput TCR immunosequencing, statistical association of individual TCRs with disease status, and machine learning were combined to predict cytomegalovirus infection status. A later analysis re-examined previously published TCR beta repertoires from over 500 donors and added high-resolution HLA genotyping to investigate patterns of TCR occurrence. Rather than drawing on any new phenotypic data, the later analysis identified candidate immune exposures from TCR beta sequences and the way those sequences occurred across donors. An earlier analysis of fewer than 700 of the donors applied high-throughput TCR beta sequencing to assess whether each TCR beta V gene segment acted as functional or pseudogenic. Donor age, sex, ethnicity and CMV serostatus were compiled alongside the repertoire data. Genome-wide SNP genotypes for about 65% of the roughly 670 donors were used in a later genetic analysis, which treated that subset as a discovery cohort. Every discovery cohort repertoire had been produced on one sequencing platform. HLA typing covered class I and class II loci at four-digit resolution. Typing coverage varied by locus: about 629-640 donors for A, B, C, DRB1 and DQB1; approximately 520 for DQA1; nearly 610 for DPA1; approximately 470 for DPB1. Because of strong linkage in the cohort, 4 to 6 DR-DQ haplotypes were treated as single units for association and clustering. Across some 400 genotyped donors of the cohort, an average of roughly 200,000 unique TCR beta nucleotide sequences per donor were sequenced, and 15% to 20% of those sequences were non-productive. The full study reports these points: In vitro tests confirmed that three of the cytomegalovirus-associated TCR beta chains recognize cytomegalovirus antigens. A further reported finding was that TCR beta sequences accurately predicted the HLA-A and HLA-B alleles for most subjects in the first cohort. Compared with the roughly 600-donor mean, donors in an Asian-associated ancestry cluster had fewer N-insertions in productive TCRs, according to a later genetic analysis. Some 16 rarely observed V segments, including chromosome 9 orphons, were excluded from the earlier analysis of approximately 600 of the donors because counts were too low. The authors suggested that the approach could potentially be extended to other disease states and immunological phenotypes. V-gene and J-gene trimming of TCR beta chains was associated with a missense DCLRE1C variant in a later genetic analysis, and the association was replicated in an independent cohort. The 87-base-pair reads could not distinguish some IMGT-functional V segments, including TRBV6-2 and TRBV6-3, so those segments were excluded. The presence/absence analyses assumed that sequencing depth was roughly uniform across donors, and that assumption may not be true. A later analysis found that HLA-associated TCR beta chains were more clonally expanded and had lower generation probabilities than equally common non-associated chains. In both the original and validation cohorts, the classifier was reported to diagnose cytomegalovirus status with high specificity and sensitivity. A group of highly shared sequence variants was considered likely to be a technical artifact of the sequencing pipeline. HLA typing was unavailable for some donors at each locus, so association tests used only the typed subset. The study listed 150 to 200 TCR beta chains as associated with cytomegalovirus. For the cohort, immune exposure information was limited to CMV serostatus. When HLA alleles, especially DR and DQ, strongly co-occurred, attributing TCR associations to individual alleles was difficult. In a later analysis, the rate of TCR association differed among HLA loci, with DRB1 alleles having the most associated TCRs and HLA-C alleles having the fewest. Linkage disequilibrium might explain the correlated functional status among segregating V segments, but an unknown experimental factor could not be ruled out. Most TCR sequences were observed very rarely across donors, whereas some public TCRs were present in many individuals. Several of the top co-occurrence clusters appeared to be linked to parvovirus B19, influenza, CMV and Epstein-Barr virus, according to a later analysis. At a false discovery rate of 0.05, a later analysis linked around 17,000 TCR beta sequences to specific HLA alleles. In an earlier analysis of 587 of the donors, most TCR beta V segments appeared in productive rearrangements about 87% or about 30% of the time, broadly matching IMGT annotations. According to a later analysis, most CMV-associated TCR beta chains appeared to be HLA-restricted, and the HLA associations seemed to be driven largely by CMV exposure. The cohort was sequenced for TCR beta chains only, and without alpha or paired-chain data the features that could be detected were limited.

About this clone itself: There is no known antigen for this receptor.

The library was made by the immunoSEQ multiplex PCR assay. For the multiplex PCR, a mixture combining 60 forward primers for TCR Vbeta segments and 13 reverse primers for TCR Jbeta segments was used. Amplification of the CDR3 region of rearranged TCR beta genes was performed with a multiplex PCR assay on genomic DNA. The amplified TCR beta libraries were sequenced on the Illumina HiSeq System as 87-base-pair reads. For the original study's pipeline: In a later analysis, tens of millions of unique TCR beta chains were counted across the approximately 640 repertoires, and roughly 11 million of these chains were shared by at least two donors. Raw reads were error-corrected and collapsed into unique sequences by a nearest-neighbor algorithm in which closely related sequences were merged to remove PCR and sequencing errors. CDR3 sequences were aligned to IMGT reference sequences to assign V, D and J gene segments. For a sequence to be retained, a match of at least six nucleotides was required to both a V gene segment and a J gene segment. A rearrangement was called productive if the CDR3 had no stop codons and remained in frame with V and J, and every other rearrangement was called non-productive. Following IMGT convention, CDR3 was defined as the stretch from the second conserved V-encoded cysteine to the conserved J-encoded phenylalanine. The earlier analysis of 550 to 650 of the donors excluded any sequence lacking an unambiguous match to a single V gene segment. In an earlier analysis of approximately 610 of the donors, V segments were called functional above 56.7% productive rearrangements and were called segregating when the between-donor standard deviation exceeded 5%. A statistical classification framework was developed to diagnose cytomegalovirus status using the catalog of TCR beta chain sequences. In a later analysis, V and J genes were assigned by comparing TCR nucleotide sequences against IMGT/GENE-DB human TR gene sequences. A later analysis assigned CDR3 sequences and most-parsimonious VDJ recombination scenarios with the TCRdist pipeline. In a later analysis, every TCR beta chain was defined by the combination of its CDR3 amino acid sequence and its V-gene family, and reads without a unique V-gene family were dropped. To address suspected cross-contamination and a sequencing artifact, a later analysis removed approximately 590 highly shared, low-generation-probability nucleotide sequences. In a later analysis, a clonal expansion index for each public chain was calculated from normalized within-repertoire ranks of inferred template counts. In a later analysis, generation probabilities were computed using a VDJ recombination model fitted to out-of-frame rearrangements, and the results were checked against IGoR. Hypergeometric tests were used in a later analysis to score TCR-TCR, TCR-HLA and TCR-CMV co-occurrence, with a repertoire-size bias correction applied to the TCR pairs. False discovery rates were estimated in a later analysis by permuting HLA or CMV assignments 20 times. In a later analysis, co-occurring TCRs were grouped using DBSCAN, and TCRdist sequence similarity was added for clustering within HLA-allele-positive subsets. Co-occurrence clustering excluded repertoires with fewer than 30,000 or more than 120,000 public chains, plus five with anomalous nucleotide sharing. TCRdb retrieved this table from immuneACCESS and kept in-frame rearrangements only. Not all clones are present; in checked studies, unresolved V genes account for under half, and no reason is known for the remainder. D and trimming come from the DNA, and the V and J calls and clone size come from that table. The data table for this sample lists 20,000 to 25,000 clones. The leading ten clones occupy around 17% of the sample.

Reading the germline V gene (reference sequence) gives CDR1 LNHDA and CDR2 SQIVND. V drops 5 bases and J drops 0 bases, leaving 8 bases in between. The CDR3 contains 13 residues, cysteine and phenylalanine counted. Kept here is only the CDR3 DNA, which spans 39 bases and is read in frame from base 1. The cohort consisted of some 670 healthy bone marrow donors. Cohort members were all nominally healthy when sampled, although unrecorded immune exposures were likely present. The donor tested CMV seropositive, placing the donor among the 289 seropositive members of the cohort. Each donor provided a peripheral blood sample, and peripheral blood mononuclear cells were used for TCR beta sequencing. Genomic DNA extraction from the blood cell samples was performed with the Qiagen DNeasy Blood Extraction Kit.

The sequenced sample consisted of PBMCs. This clonotype was sampled from a male donor in good health and CMV-seropositive. The chain is made from TRBV19 and TRBJ2-7; the D gene is unclear. The encoded CDR3 is CASSPNFSYEQYF. The DNA sequence is given as TGTGCCAGTAGTCCCAACTTCTCCTACGAGCAGTACTTC.